This TCR beta chain was captured in a study of technical replicates of blood from a few donors (dated by TCRdb to the late 2010s). On this clone: It has no known antigen specificity. No much larger clonotype is one base removed from it; base qualities were not supplied.

V is reduced by 4 bases and J by 5 bases, leaving a spacing of 15 bases between them. The germline V gene supplies CDR1 MDHEN and CDR2 SYDVKM. From its cysteine to its phenylalanine, the CDR3 spans 15 amino acids. Only the CDR3 portion is preserved as DNA: 45 bases, with reading frame beginning at the first base. The library was generated by the immunoSEQ multiplex PCR assay. The table comes from immuneACCESS by way of TCRdb, which keeps in-frame sequences with V and J called. Part of the clones is missing from these tables; in studies checked, under half for an unresolved V gene and the rest for unknown reasons. The sample contains 66,000 or so clones, 97% of them found a single time. Over 0.15% of the sample lies in the top ten.

The chain uses TRBV28 and TRBJ2-1, with a tentative D gene TRBD2 over 5 matching bases. The clonotype comes from a human donor in good health. The sample taken for sequencing was T cells isolated from PBMCs. The CDR3 reads as follows: CASSSPSGQDNEQFF. The nucleotide sequence is given as TGTGCCAGCAGTTCCCCCAGCGGCCAGGACAATGAGCAGTTCTTC. The variable domain in full, with residues beyond the CDR3 obtained from the reference TRBV28 and TRBJ2-1 genes, is DVKVTQSSRYLVKRTGEKVFLECVQDMDHENMFWYRQDPGLGLRLIYFSYDVKMKEKGDIPEGYSVSREKKERFSLILESASTNQTSMYLCASSSPSGQDNEQFFGPGTRLTVL.